The 12 T cell receptor beta chains below come from one sample, sequenced in a study of CD8 T cells in ankylosing spondylitis. TCRdb recomputed calls from the 5' RACE reads with MiXCR, one row per CDR3 protein. Altogether roughly 97,000 distinct CDR3 sequences are present, roughly 8.3% being singletons, with the ten largest covering 9.9%. Sequencing was performed on blood, either unsorted or a sorted T cell fraction (not recorded which). These TCRs come from a male donor with ankylosing spondylitis or in good health (not recorded which).

As concerns this clonotype: A much more abundant neighbour one base away suggests this may be a read error. The conserved closing phenylalanine or tryptophan is absent in this CDR3, likely reflecting a read error. The rearrangement joins TRBV7-8 to TRBJ1-2, with TRBD1 matching 10 bases. The V and J ends lost 1 base and 4 bases, in that order; junction bases with no gene match: 3. The germline V gene has CDR1 SGHVS and CDR2 FQNEAQ. The CDR3 has 15 amino acids. The CDR3 loop is CASSLERTGGYGYTS. CDR3 DNA sequence: TGTGCCAGCAGCTTAGAACGGACAGGGGGCTATGGCTACACCTCC.

The genes are TRBV6-2 or TRBV6-3 and TRBJ2-4, with 9 bases identical to TRBD1. Germline CDR1 and CDR2: MNHEY and SVGEGT. This CDR3 region has 14 residues. Trimming removed 7 bases from V and 7 bases from J; junction bases left unmatched: 8. The CDR3 sequence is CASNPGQGWNIQYF. The CDR3 DNA reads TGTGCCAGCAACCCGGGACAGGGATGGAACATTCAGTACTTC.

There are many counts of this clonotype. The chain couples TRBV20-1 to TRBJ2-7; 9 bases are a match to TRBD1. V shed 3 bases and J 5 bases; nucleotides not matched to a gene: 8. CDR3 size: 14 residues. Germline V CDR1 and CDR2: DFQATT, SNEGSKA (reference sequence). The CDR3 DNA reads as TGCAGTGCTAGGATACAGGGGGCGCAGGACGAGCAGTACTTC. It encodes CSARIQGAQDEQYF.

V is TRBV12-3 or TRBV12-4 and J is TRBJ2-4; D gene uncertain. The CDR3 consists of 17 residues. V lost 0 bases and J lost 0, with 12 bases in between. The CDR3 sequence: CASSLASLSGAKNIQYF. For the CDR3, the DNA is TGTGCCAGCAGTTTAGCCTCCTTGTCGGGAGCCAAAAACATTCAGTACTTC.

Comments on this clonotype: A much larger clone is a single base away; this may be a read error. CDR3: CASSYSPNQPHHF. CDR3 coding DNA: TGTGCCAGCAGTTATTCCCCAAATCAGCCCCATCATTTT. The rearrangement uses TRBV6-5 and TRBJ1-5; no clear D gene. The CDR3 is 13 residues long. Per the germline V gene, CDR1 is MNHEY and CDR2 is SVGAGI.

Concerning this clonotype: This clone may be a read error of a much larger clone one base away. The rearrangement uses TRBV7-2 and TRBJ2-2; D might be TRBD2 (5 bases). The CDR3 covers 13 residues. CDR1 is SGHTA and CDR2 is FQGNSA in the germline V gene. Here the CDR3 DNA reads TGTGCCAGCAGCCTTTTTCGGACCGGGGAGCTGATTTTT. Translating it yields CASSLFRTGELIF.

The chain is built from TRBV20-1 and TRBJ2-7; perhaps TRBD1 as D (5 bases). The V and J ends lost 6 bases and 3 bases respectively, with 18 bases between them. The germline V gene has CDR1 DFQATT and CDR2 SNEGSKA (reference sequence). The length of the CDR3 is 14 residues. CDR3 in amino acids: CSARSWGLSYEQYF. CDR3 coding DNA: TGCAGTGCCAGATCCTGGGGCTTGAGCTACGAGCAGTACTTC.

In its sample, this clonotype was seen many times. This chain links TRBV5-1 with TRBJ2-4; 7 positions agree with TRBD1. V shed 5 bases, J shed 1 base, and the junction held 6 bases outside the gene matches. CDR3 size: 15 residues. The germline V gene has CDR1 SGHRS and CDR2 YFSETQ. The CDR3 DNA follows: TGCGCCAGCAGTATGACAGGGAACGCCAAAAACATTCAGTACTTC. The encoded protein is CASSMTGNAKNIQYF.

This clonotype was counted ten times or more. The chain employs TRBV6-2 or TRBV6-3 and TRBJ2-1; the D is unclear. V dropped 6 bases and J dropped 2 bases, with 5 bases sitting between them. CDR3 length: 12 residues. Germline CDR1 reads MNHEY; CDR2 reads SVGEGT. In nucleotides, the CDR3 is TGTGCCAGCAGCCCCACCTACAATGAGCAGTTCTTC. Translated: CASSPTYNEQFF.

This clonotype was detected many times. This chain links TRBV5-4 with TRBJ2-7, with 13 bases identical to TRBD2. CDR1 is SGHNT, CDR2 YYREEE, per germline (reference sequence). The CDR3 has 16 amino acids. V dropped 0 bases and J dropped 2; count of bases not matched to a gene: 2. The CDR3 DNA is TGTGCCAGCAGCTTGGGGACTAGCGGGAGACCCTACGAGCAGTACTTC. This sequence encodes CASSLGTSGRPYEQYF. The variable domain in full, with the rest retrieved from reference TRBV5-4 and TRBJ2-7, is ETGVTQSPTHLIKTRGQQVTLRCSSQSGHNTVSWYQQALGQGPQFIFQYYREEENGRGNFPPRFSGLQFPNYSSELNVNALELDDSALYLCASSLGTSGRPYEQYFGPGTRLTVT.

This clonotype was seen repeatedly, ten times or more. This chain links TRBV11-2 with TRBJ2-1, with D unclear. Germline V gene sequence: CDR1 SGHAT, CDR2 FQNNGV. Trimming removed 2 bases at V and 4 bases at J, with 3 bases between. This CDR3 spans 12 amino acids. CDR3 nucleotide sequence: TGTGCCAGCAGCTTACTGTACAATGAGCAGTTCTTC. Its translation: CASSLLYNEQFF. The full variable domain, in which reference TRBV11-2 and TRBJ2-1 provide the parts outside the CDR3, is EAGVAQSPRYKIIEKRQSVAFWCNPISGHATLYWYQQILGQGPKLLIQFQNNGVVDDSQLPKDRFSAERLKGVDSTLKIQPAKLEDSAVYLCASSLLYNEQFFGPGTRLTVL.

Details on this clonotype: With a much larger clone just one base away, this may be a read error. Here the CDR3 reads CASSSRAPEQFF. The DNA of the CDR3 is TGTGCCAGTAGTAGCAGGGCCCCCGAGCAGTTCTTC. V and J are TRBV19 and TRBJ2-1, with D possibly matching TRBD1 (5 bases). The CDR3 extends over 12 amino acids. CDR1 is LNHDA, CDR2 SQIVND, per germline (reference sequence). V dropped 4 bases and J dropped 10 bases, with 11 bases sitting between them.